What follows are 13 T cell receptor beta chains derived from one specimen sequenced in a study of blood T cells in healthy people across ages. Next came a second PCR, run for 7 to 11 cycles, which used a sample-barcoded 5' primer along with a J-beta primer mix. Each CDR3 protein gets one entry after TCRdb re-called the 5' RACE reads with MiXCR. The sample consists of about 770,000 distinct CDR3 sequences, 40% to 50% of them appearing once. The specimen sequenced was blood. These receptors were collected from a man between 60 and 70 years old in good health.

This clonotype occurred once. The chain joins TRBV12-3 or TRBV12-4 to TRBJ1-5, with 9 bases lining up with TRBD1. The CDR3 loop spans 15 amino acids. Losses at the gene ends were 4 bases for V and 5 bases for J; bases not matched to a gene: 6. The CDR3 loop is CASSYGTGKHQPQHF. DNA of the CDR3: TGTGCCAGCAGTTACGGGACAGGGAAGCATCAGCCCCAGCATTTT.

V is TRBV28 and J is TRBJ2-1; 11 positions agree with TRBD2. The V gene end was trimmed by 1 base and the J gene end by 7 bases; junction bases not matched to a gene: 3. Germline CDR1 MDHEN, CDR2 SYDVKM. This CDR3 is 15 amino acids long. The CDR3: CASSLFASGGNEQFF. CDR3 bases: TGTGCCAGCAGTTTATTTGCTAGCGGGGGGAATGAGCAGTTCTTC.

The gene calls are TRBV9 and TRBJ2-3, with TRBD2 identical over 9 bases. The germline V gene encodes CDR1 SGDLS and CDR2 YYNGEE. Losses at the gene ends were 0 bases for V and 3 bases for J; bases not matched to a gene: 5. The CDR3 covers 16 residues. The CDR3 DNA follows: TGTGCCAGCAGCGTAGAGGGCGGGGGGGCGACAGATACGCAGTATTTT. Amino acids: CASSVEGGGATDTQYF.

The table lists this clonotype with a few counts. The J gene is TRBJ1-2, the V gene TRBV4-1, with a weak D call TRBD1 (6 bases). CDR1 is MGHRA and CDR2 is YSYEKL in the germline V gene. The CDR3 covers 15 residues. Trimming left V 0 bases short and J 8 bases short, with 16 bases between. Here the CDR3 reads CASSQEGAITWGYTF. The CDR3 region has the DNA TGCGCCAGCAGCCAAGAGGGGGCAATAACGTGGGGCTACACCTTC.

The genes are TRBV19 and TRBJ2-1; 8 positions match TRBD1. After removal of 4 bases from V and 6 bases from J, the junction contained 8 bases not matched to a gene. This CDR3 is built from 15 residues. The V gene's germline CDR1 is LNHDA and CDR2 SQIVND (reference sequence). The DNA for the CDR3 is TGTGCCAGTAGTACATGGACAGGGTCGGGCAATGAGCAGTTCTTC. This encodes CASSTWTGSGNEQFF.

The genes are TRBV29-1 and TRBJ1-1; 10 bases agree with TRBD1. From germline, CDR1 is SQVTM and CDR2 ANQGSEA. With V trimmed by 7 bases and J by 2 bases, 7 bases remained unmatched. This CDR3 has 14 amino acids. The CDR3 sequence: CSARDRGYNTEAFF. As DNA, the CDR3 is TGCAGCGCCCGGGACAGGGGCTATAACACTGAAGCTTTCTTT.

Here the CDR3 reads CATSDVTGGSAGELFF. The CDR3 bases are TGTGCCACCAGTGATGTGACAGGGGGCTCGGCCGGGGAGCTGTTTTTT. V and J are TRBV24-1 and TRBJ2-2; 10 bases line up with TRBD1. The germline V gene has CDR1 KGHDR and CDR2 SFDVKD. The CDR3 loop spans 16 amino acids. The trim removed 3 bases at V and 6 bases at J, leaving 6 bases unmatched.

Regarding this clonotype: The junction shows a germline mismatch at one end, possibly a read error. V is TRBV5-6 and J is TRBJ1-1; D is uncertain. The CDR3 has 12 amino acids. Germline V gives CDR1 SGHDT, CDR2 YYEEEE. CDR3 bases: TGTGCCAGCGGCTTATTGAACACCGAAGCTTTCTTT. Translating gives CASGLLNTEAFF.

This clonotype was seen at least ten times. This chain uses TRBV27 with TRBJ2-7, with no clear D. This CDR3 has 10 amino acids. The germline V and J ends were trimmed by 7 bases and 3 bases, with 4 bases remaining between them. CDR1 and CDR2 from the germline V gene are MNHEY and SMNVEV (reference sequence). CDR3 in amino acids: CASTHYEQYF. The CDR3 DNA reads TGTGCCAGCACTCACTACGAGCAGTACTTC.

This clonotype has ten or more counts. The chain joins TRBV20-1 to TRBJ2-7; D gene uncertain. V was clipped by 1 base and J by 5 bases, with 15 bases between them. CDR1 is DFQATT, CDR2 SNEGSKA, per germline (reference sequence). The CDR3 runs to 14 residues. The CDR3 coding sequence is TGCAGTGCTAGAGGGACCTTGAATATCAACGAGCAGTACTTC. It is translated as CSARGTLNINEQYF.

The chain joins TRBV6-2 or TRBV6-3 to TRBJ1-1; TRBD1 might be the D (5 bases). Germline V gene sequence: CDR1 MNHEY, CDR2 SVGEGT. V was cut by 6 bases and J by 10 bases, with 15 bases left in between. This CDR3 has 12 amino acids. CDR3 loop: CASSPQGSGAFF. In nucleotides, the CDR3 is TGTGCCAGCAGCCCGCAGGGATCGGGAGCTTTCTTT.

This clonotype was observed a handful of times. CDR3 sequence (DNA): TGCGCCAGCAGCTTAGCAGGGGAAGGGGAGCTGTTTTTT. Translated: CASSLAGEGELFF. The chain carries TRBV5-1 and TRBJ2-2, with D perhaps matching TRBD1 (6 bases). The CDR3 covers 13 residues. Between the trimmed V and J ends, which lost 2 bases and 8 bases, there was a span of 10 bases. Per the germline V gene, CDR1 is SGHRS and CDR2 is YFSETQ.

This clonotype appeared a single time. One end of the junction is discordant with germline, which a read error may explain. CDR3 DNA sequence: TGCGCCAGCAGCTTGGCCGGGACAGGGCTGACCTATAATTCACCCCCCCACTTT. Residues: CASSLAGTGLTYNSPPHF. V and J are TRBV5-1 and TRBJ1-6, with TRBD1 matching 9 bases. The CDR3 has 18 amino acids. From germline, CDR1 is SGHRS and CDR2 YFSETQ.